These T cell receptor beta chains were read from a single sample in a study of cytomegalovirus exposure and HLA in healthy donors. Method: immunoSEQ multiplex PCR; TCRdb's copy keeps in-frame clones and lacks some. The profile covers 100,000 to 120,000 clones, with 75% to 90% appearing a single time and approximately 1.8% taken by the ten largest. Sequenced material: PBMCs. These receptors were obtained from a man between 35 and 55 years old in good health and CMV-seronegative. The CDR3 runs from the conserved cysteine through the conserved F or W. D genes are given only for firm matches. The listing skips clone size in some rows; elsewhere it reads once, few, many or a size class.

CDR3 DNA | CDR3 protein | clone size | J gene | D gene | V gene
TGTGCCAGCAGTAACGTCAGGGGGCGTAATGAAAAACTGTTTTTT | CASSNVRGRNEKLFF | - | TRBJ1-4 | TRBD1 | TRBV6-5
TGCGCCAGCAGCGTGACAAACAGGGTTACGGACACTGAAGCTTTCTTT | CASSVTNRVTDTEAFF | once | TRBJ1-1 | - | TRBV5-1
TGTGCCAGCAGTGTACAGGGGGACTCACCCCTCCACTTT | CASSVQGDSPLHF | - | TRBJ1-6 | TRBD1 | TRBV6-5
TGCGCCAGCAGCTTGGGTGGCAGGGGGCAATCACCCCTCCACTTT | CASSLGGRGQSPLHF | - | TRBJ1-6 | TRBD1 | TRBV5-1
TGTGCCAGCTCATGGGGGACAGGGGGCACAGATACGCAGTATTTT | CASSWGTGGTDTQYF | - | TRBJ2-3 | TRBD1 | TRBV18
TGTGCCAGCAGCTTGGGGAGCCCCTTCAACACTGAAGCTTTCTTT | CASSLGSPFNTEAFF | - | TRBJ1-1 | - | TRBV5-4
TGTGCCAGCAGTGGGGGCGTCTTGGTCTACGAGCAGTACTTC | CASSGGVLVYEQYF | once | TRBJ2-7 | - | TRBV6-1
TGTGCCACCAGCAGAGATAGCGGGGCCCCTGGAAACACCATATATTTT | CATSRDSGAPGNTIYF | - | TRBJ1-3 | - | TRBV15
TGTGCCAGCAGCTCAGAGGCAGGGTCCGAGCAGTACTTC | CASSSEAGSEQYF | - | TRBJ2-7 | - | TRBV7-2
TGTGCCAGCAGGCTACAGGGGCCGAACACCGGGGAGCTGTTTTTT | CASRLQGPNTGELFF | - | TRBJ2-2 | TRBD1 | TRBV6-5
TGTGCCAGCAGGAAGCTCGGAAACACCATATATTTT | CASRKLGNTIYF | - | TRBJ1-3 | - | TRBV6-1
TGTGCCAGCAGCCCCGGGACAGCCTTCGCGCCCCAGCATTTT | CASSPGTAFAPQHF | - | TRBJ1-5 | TRBD1 | TRBV7-8
TGTGCCAGCAGCCGGGAACTCTCCTACGAGCAGTACTTC | CASSRELSYEQYF | - | TRBJ2-7 | - | TRBV5-4
TGCGCCAGCAGCCACCTCGCAGGGGGGGAGACCCAGTACTTC | CASSHLAGGETQYF | - | TRBJ2-5 | - | TRBV4-3
TGTGCCAGCAGCCCAGGGACAATCACTAACACTGAAGCTTTCTTT | CASSPGTITNTEAFF | - | TRBJ1-1 | - | TRBV11-2
TGTGCCAGCAGTTTCCACGGGGGGTCTGGGGCCAACGTCCTGACTTTC | CASSFHGGSGANVLTF | once | TRBJ2-6 | TRBD2 | TRBV6-5
TGTGCCACCAGTACCAGGGACGAGCAGTACTTC | CATSTRDEQYF | - | TRBJ2-7 | - | TRBV15
TGTGCCTGGAGGACAGGGACCTACGAGCAGTACTTC | CAWRTGTYEQYF | - | TRBJ2-7 | TRBD1 | TRBV30
TGTGCCAGCAGCTTAGTCAGCGTGGATACGCAGTATTTT | CASSLVSVDTQYF | - | TRBJ2-3 | - | TRBV7-2
TGTGCCAGCAGTTACTCCCCACAGGTTAACTATGGCTACACCTTC | CASSYSPQVNYGYTF | - | TRBJ1-2 | - | TRBV6-5
TGTGCCAGCAGCTTGATGCGTAACTACAATGAGCAGTTCTTC | CASSLMRNYNEQFF | - | TRBJ2-1 | - | TRBV5-6
TGTGCCAGCAGCTTAGATCCAGGGCACACAGATACGCAGTATTTT | CASSLDPGHTDTQYF | - | TRBJ2-3 | - | TRBV7-9
TGCGCCAGCAGCCCGGGACTAGCCCCTCAAGAGACCCAGTACTTC | CASSPGLAPQETQYF | - | TRBJ2-5 | TRBD2 | TRBV5-1